This T cell receptor beta chain was sequenced for a study of cytotoxic CD8 clonotypes in ibrutinib-treated CLL. Study-level results: Among the clonotypes, public ones were uncommon and contracted or held stable on treatment.

Clones were sequenced by immunoSEQ multiplex PCR, and TCRdb holds only the in-frame ones, with some missing. The sample records around 130,000 clones, under 90% being singletons. Comments on this clone: Its target is not known.

This CDR3 is built from 13 residues. Germline values: CDR1 KGHSH, CDR2 LQKENI. Trimming shortened V by 2 bases and J by 6 bases, and 8 bases separated the two germline ends. The chain recombines TRBV18 with TRBJ1-3, with D hard to call. Here the sequenced sample was PBMCs, taken after 24 months of ibrutinib treatment. This sequence originates from a human donor with chronic lymphocytic leukemia. CDR3 residues: CASSPGSENTIYF. CDR3 DNA sequence: TGTGCCAGCTCACCAGGTTCCGAAAACACCATATATTTT.